A single sample is the source of the 27 T cell receptor beta chains below, sequenced in a study of T cell clonality in common variable immunodeficiency. The protocol was immunoSEQ multiplex PCR, while the TCRdb copy is restricted to in-frame clones and leaves out a portion. The profile covers around 34,000 clones, none occurring a single time. Source material: peripheral blood mononuclear cells. These receptors originate from a person aged 18 to 70 in good health.

This clone was picked up many times. The sequenced CDR3 bases are TGTGCCAGCAGTTTAGCTAGCGGTAATGAG. Translated, it gives CASSLASGNE. The whole CDR3 reads CASSLASGNEQFF. The chain combines TRBV6-2 or TRBV6-3 with TRBJ2-1; 7 nucleotides line up with TRBD2. Sequencing ends 3 residues short of the CDR3 end; the germline J gene provides the rest. Germline lookup yields CDR1 MNHEY and CDR2 SVGEGT. The V and J ends lost 4 bases and 7 bases, in that order; junction bases with no gene match: 4. CDR3 size: 13 residues.

With regard to this clone: The read ends 3 residues early relative to the CDR3; the germline J gene fills the gap. The rearrangement links TRBV11-2 to TRBJ1-1, with D maybe TRBD1 (5 bases). The germline V gene encodes CDR1 SGHAT and CDR2 FQNNGV. This CDR3 has 14 residues. The CDR3 here is CASNNLQGNMQAFF. Partial CDR3 DNA: TGTGCCAGCAACAATCTGCAGGGCAACATGCAA.

This clone was recorded at least ten times. With the read ending 3 residues before the CDR3 end, the germline J gene is used to fill in that end. The V call is TRBV30, the J call TRBJ1-2; D unclear. V was shortened by 3 bases and J by 7 bases, with 12 bases between the two germline ends. The germline V gene encodes CDR1 GTSNPN and CDR2 SVGIG (reference sequence). The CDR3 consists of 12 residues. The CDR3 region is CAWSSSVGGYTF. The part of the CDR3 DNA that was read is TGTGCCTGGAGCTCATCGGTCGGTGGC.

This clone appeared many times. The CDR3 reads CASSSSLAGTSYEQYF. CDR3 DNA, as far as it was read: TGTGCCAGCAGCTCCAGCCTAGCGGGCACTTCCTACGAG. The rearrangement uses TRBV7-8 and TRBJ2-7; 8 positions match TRBD2. From the germline J gene comes the end of the CDR3, since the read stops 3 residues before it. The J segment lost 1 base and the V segment lost 4 bases, leaving 9 bases of the junction unmatched. CDR1 and CDR2 from the germline V gene are SGHVS and FQNEAQ. The length of the CDR3 is 16 residues.

This clone appeared a few times. A much larger clone is a single base away; this may be a read error. Distinct nucleotide sequences in the sample also encode this CDR3. The CDR3 here is CASSNGGGVTEAFF. The sequenced CDR3 bases are TGTGCCAGTAGTAACGGTGGCGGGGTGACTGAA. The chain links TRBV19 to TRBJ1-1; D ambiguous. The CDR3 end is not reached by the read, which stops 3 residues before it; the germline J gene fills it in. The CDR3 sequence is 14 residues long. V shed 4 bases and J shed 5 bases, with 14 bases lying between them. Germline V gives CDR1 LNHDA, CDR2 SQIVND (reference sequence).

This clone was seen many times. The read halts 3 residues ahead of the CDR3 end, with the missing end drawn from the germline J gene. V and J are TRBV6-2 or TRBV6-3 and TRBJ1-2; D is unclear. The CDR3 has 14 amino acids. V lost 0 bases to trimming and J lost 1 base, with 6 bases between them. Germline V CDR1 and CDR2: MNHEY, SVGEGT. This CDR3 reads CASSYSVGNYGYTF. Partial CDR3 DNA: TGTGCCAGCAGTTACTCGGTCGGTAACTATGGC.

This clone was detected ten times or more. Read data end 3 residues before the CDR3 end; the end is taken from the germline J gene. The rearrangement uses TRBV20-1 and TRBJ1-1; D is uncertain. The germline V gene has CDR1 DFQATT and CDR2 SNEGSKA (reference sequence). V lost 0 bases and J 1 base, leaving 6 bases between the germline ends. CDR3 length equals 13 residues. CDR3 bases read: TGCAGTGCTAGAGATTACGGGAACACTGAA. It encodes CSARDYGNTE. The full CDR3 is CSARDYGNTEAFF.

In the case of this clone: This is likely an artifact of a read error, given a far larger clone one base away. The read ends 3 residues before the CDR3 terminus; that terminus is restored from the germline J gene. The chain combines TRBV6-2 or TRBV6-3 with TRBJ2-1; possible D gene TRBD2, 5 bases. Trimming removed 4 bases from V and 5 bases from J, with 9 bases in between. This CDR3 region has 13 residues. Germline CDR1 reads MNHEY; CDR2 reads SVGEGT. CDR3 DNA, as far as it was read: TGTGCCAGCAGTTCCTCTAGCCACAATGAG. It is translated as CASSSSSHNE. From start to end, the CDR3 is CASSSSSHNEQFF.

In this sample, this clone turned up many times. The CDR3 end lies 3 residues beyond the end of the read and is filled in from the germline J gene. The chain employs TRBV7-2 and TRBJ1-2, with TRBD1 identical over 7 bases. The ends lost 2 bases at V and 3 bases at J; junction bases unmatched: 6. The CDR3 is 15 amino acids. Looked up from germline, CDR1 is SGHTA and CDR2 is FQGNSA. CDR3 DNA, as far as it was read: TGTGCCAGCAGCTTATTAGAGGGGGCCGACTATGGC. Amino acids: CASSLLEGADYG. The full CDR3 sequence reads CASSLLEGADYGYTF.

This clone was seen many times. The DNA ends 3 residues before the CDR3 does, and the rest of the CDR3 is filled in from the germline J gene. The rearrangement joins TRBV20-1 to TRBJ2-7; TRBD1 agrees at 7 bases. CDR3 size: 14 residues. Germline V CDR1 and CDR2: DFQATT, SNEGSKA (reference sequence). V lost 0 bases and J lost 1; bases outside the gene matches: 3. CDR3 sequence reads: CSARDPTGSYEQYF. The CDR3 DNA, read in part, is TGCAGTGCTAGAGACCCGACAGGGTCCTACGAG.

This clone was counted at least ten times. CDR3 sequence: CASSFYLAGINEQFF. The CDR3 bases that were read are TGTGCCAGCAGCTTTTACCTAGCGGGTATCAATGAG. V gene TRBV7-9 combines with J gene TRBJ2-1; 8 bases align to TRBD2. The DNA ends 3 residues before the CDR3 does, and the rest of the CDR3 is filled in from the germline J gene. The germline V gene has CDR1 SEHNR and CDR2 FQNEAQ (reference sequence). The trim removed 3 bases at V and 6 bases at J, leaving 7 bases unmatched. The CDR3 length is 15 residues.

This clone was recorded many times. The CDR3 extends 3 residues past the end of the read, so its final part is completed from the germline J gene. This chain connects TRBV19 to TRBJ1-6; 9 bases match TRBD1. The V and J ends lost 5 bases and 7 bases, in that order; junction bases with no gene match: 9. The CDR3 is 16 residues long. Germline V lookup: CDR1 LNHDA, CDR2 SQIVND (reference sequence). Incomplete CDR3 DNA: TGTGCCAGTAGTGGCAGCCGGGACAGGGTCAATTCACCC. It translates to CASSGSRDRVNSP. The whole CDR3 region reads CASSGSRDRVNSPLHF.

This clone occurred many times. The DNA ends 3 residues before the CDR3 does, and the rest of the CDR3 is filled in from the germline J gene. The chain joins TRBV20-1 to TRBJ1-2; the match to TRBD1 covers 7 bases. Looked up from germline, CDR1 is DFQATT and CDR2 is SNEGSKA (reference sequence). The CDR3 totals 14 residues. The J segment lost 4 bases and the V segment lost 3 bases, leaving 8 bases of the junction unmatched. The CDR3 DNA, read in part, is TGCAGTGCTAGGGCGTCAGGGGGATCCTATGGC. It is translated as CSARASGGSYG. The whole CDR3 protein is CSARASGGSYGYTF.

This clone was counted at least ten times. The read falls 3 residues short of the CDR3 end, and the missing part is taken from the germline J gene. The chain has TRBV11-2 and TRBJ1-2; maybe TRBD1 (5 bases). Germline V gives CDR1 SGHAT, CDR2 FQNNGV. The V end lost 4 bases, the J end lost 5 bases, and 11 bases lay between the germline ends. CDR3 length equals 13 residues. Partial CDR3 DNA: TGTGCCAGCAGCTCCTCAGGGCCTTATGGC. Translating it yields CASSSSGPYG. In full, the CDR3 is CASSSSGPYGYTF. Supplemented by reference TRBV11-2 and TRBJ1-2, the full variable domain reads EAGVAQSPRYKIIEKRQSVAFWCNPISGHATLYWYQQILGQGPKLLIQFQNNGVVDDSQLPKDRFSAERLKGVDSTLKIQPAKLEDSAVYLCASSSSGPYGYTFGSGTRLTVV.

This clone was detected only a few times. The read halts 3 residues ahead of the CDR3 end, with the missing end drawn from the germline J gene. This chain joins TRBV13 and TRBJ2-3, with 7 bases that match TRBD2. The CDR3 consists of 17 residues. Germline V gene sequence: CDR1 PRHDT, CDR2 FYEKMQ (reference sequence). The V and J ends lost 6 bases and 2 bases, in that order; junction bases with no gene match: 14. The CDR3 DNA, read in part, is TGTGCCAGCAGTTCAACTCTAGCGGAGTTCTTCACAGATACG. Translating gives CASSSTLAEFFTDT. The full CDR3 is CASSSTLAEFFTDTQYF.

This clone was counted at least ten times. The sequence runs out 3 residues before the end of the CDR3; the remainder is reconstructed from the germline J gene. V and J are TRBV20-1 and TRBJ1-1; D is perhaps TRBD1 (5 bases). Germline-derived CDR1 and CDR2 are DFQATT and SNEGSKA (reference sequence). The length of the CDR3 is 14 residues. Trimming pared 6 bases from V and 0 bases from J, leaving 14 bases between. The CDR3 bases that were read are TGCAGTGCCCGCGGGGCTAGTATGAACACTGAA. Protein: CSARGASMNTE. The complete CDR3 protein is CSARGASMNTEAFF.

Many counts were recorded for this clone. Read coverage stops 3 residues before the CDR3 terminus; the germline J gene supplies the remainder. The chain is built from TRBV9 and TRBJ2-7; TRBD1 is a possible D gene (6 bases). V was trimmed by 0 bases and J by 3 bases, leaving 13 bases between them. Per germline, CDR1 SGDLS and CDR2 YYNGEE. The CDR3 is 15 amino acids. The DNA read from the CDR3 is TGTGCCAGCAGCGTAGGGGACAACAAACTCTACGAG. This translates into CASSVGDNKLYE. The CDR3 reads in full as CASSVGDNKLYEQYF.

This clone was found many times. The CDR3 end lies 3 residues beyond the end of the read and is filled in from the germline J gene. The chain employs TRBV13 and TRBJ2-3, with D tentatively TRBD2 (7 bases). The length of the CDR3 is 16 residues. V shed 5 bases and J shed 1 base, with 16 bases lying between them. The germline CDR1 and CDR2 sequences are PRHDT and FYEKMQ (reference sequence). CDR3 bases read: TGTGCCAGCAGCCAAGGGGGAGGGCCGGGCACAGATACG. Its protein product is CASSQGGGPGTDT. The CDR3 in its entirety is CASSQGGGPGTDTQYF.

This clone came up many times. The read ends 3 residues early relative to the CDR3; the germline J gene fills the gap. The V call is TRBV30, the J call TRBJ1-2, with a weak D call TRBD1 (6 bases). CDR3 length: 12 residues. Germline assignment: CDR1 GTSNPN and CDR2 SVGIG (reference sequence). Between the trimmed V and J ends, which lost 4 bases and 4 bases, there was a span of 10 bases. The DNA read from the CDR3 is TGTGCCTGGATCGGCAGGGGCTATGGC. Translating it yields CAWIGRGYG. The full CDR3 protein reads CAWIGRGYGYTF.

This clone was seen ten or more times. The read gets to within 3 residues of the CDR3 end, and the germline J gene fills in the rest. The chain has TRBV19 and TRBJ2-3, with 8 bases that match TRBD1. This CDR3 is built from 16 residues. V lost 4 bases to trimming and J lost 0 bases; unmatched junction nucleotides: 6. Germline CDR1 reads LNHDA; CDR2 reads SQIVND (reference sequence). The CDR3 is CASSTRTGRSTDTQYF. The sequenced part of the CDR3 DNA is TGTGCCAGTAGTACCCGGACAGGGAGGAGCACAGATACG.

There are a few counts of this clone. Coverage ceases 3 residues before the CDR3 finishes, and the germline J gene fills in the end. The chain employs TRBV5-1 and TRBJ2-1; 12 bases agree with TRBD2. The CDR3 is made up of 16 amino acids. The germline CDR1 and CDR2 sequences are SGHRS and YFSETQ. The V gene end was trimmed by 0 bases and the J gene end by 6 bases; junction bases not matched to a gene: 4. The sequenced CDR3 bases are TGCGCCAGCAGCTTGGTGCTAGCGGGAGGGTCCAATGAG. This encodes CASSLVLAGGSNE. The whole CDR3 protein reads CASSLVLAGGSNEQFF.

Ten or more counts support this clone. The read is 3 residues too short to cover the CDR3 end, so that end is filled in from the germline J gene. J is TRBJ2-4 and V is TRBV5-1; 11 bases agree with TRBD2. The CDR3 runs 12 residues. Germline CDR1 SGHRS, CDR2 YFSETQ. The CDR3 DNA, read in part, is TGCGCCAGCAGCCTGACTAGCGGGGAT. It translates to CASSLTSGD. The CDR3 in full is CASSLTSGDQYF.

The table lists this clone with many counts. The DNA ends 3 residues before the CDR3 does, and the rest of the CDR3 is filled in from the germline J gene. The chain recombines TRBV6-4 with TRBJ2-7; tentatively, D is TRBD1 (5 bases). CDR1 and CDR2 from the germline V gene are MRHNA and SNTAGT. The CDR3 contains 13 residues. The V gene lost 5 bases and the J gene lost 2 bases, with 10 bases spanning the gap. The part of the CDR3 DNA that was read is TGTGCCAGCAGTAAGGGGCCTACCTACGAG. The encoded protein is CASSKGPTYE. The whole CDR3 sequence is CASSKGPTYEQYF.

This clone has ten or more counts. The CDR3 extends 3 residues past the end of the read, so its final part is completed from the germline J gene. This chain connects TRBV19 to TRBJ2-4, with 14 bases identical to TRBD2. Germline V lookup: CDR1 LNHDA, CDR2 SQIVND (reference sequence). The length of the CDR3 is 17 residues. The ends lost 8 bases at V and 0 bases at J; junction bases unmatched: 6. Incomplete CDR3 DNA: TGTGCCAGTGCGACTAGCGGGAGGGCCCTAGCCAAAAACATT. This translates into CASATSGRALAKNI. The entire CDR3 protein reads CASATSGRALAKNIQYF. Complete variable domain (other parts from reference TRBV19 and TRBJ2-4): DGGITQSPKYLFRKEGQNVTLSCEQNLNHDAMYWYRQDPGQGLRLIYYSQIVNDFQKGDIAEGYSVSREKKESFPLTVTSAQKNPTAFYLCASATSGRALAKNIQYFGAGTRLSVL.

This clone came up many times. Read data end 3 residues before the CDR3 end; the end is taken from the germline J gene. V usage is TRBV6-1 and J usage is TRBJ1-6, with D maybe TRBD1 (6 bases). The CDR3 is made up of 15 amino acids. Trimming left V 4 bases short and J 6 bases short, with 13 bases between. Germline CDR1 and CDR2: MNHNS and SASEGT. The CDR3 reads CASSGSQGGNSPLHF. Incomplete CDR3 DNA: TGTGCCAGCAGTGGATCACAGGGAGGTAATTCACCC.

This clone was counted many times. The CDR3 is cut off 3 residues early in the read; its end comes from the germline J gene. The chain has TRBV7-9 and TRBJ2-7; D is ambiguous. The CDR3 is 13 residues long. CDR1 SEHNR and CDR2 FQNEAQ come from the germline V gene (reference sequence). The germline V and J ends were trimmed by 4 bases and 2 bases, with 9 bases remaining between them. Incomplete CDR3 DNA: TGTGCCAGCAGCTCCCCCGGTACCTACGAG. Translation: CASSSPGTYE. The entire CDR3 is CASSSPGTYEQYF.

The table lists this clone with many counts. The read ends 3 residues shy of where the CDR3 ends; the end is completed using the germline J gene. The V call is TRBV12-3 or TRBV12-4, the J call TRBJ2-5, with a tentative D call TRBD2 (5 bases). Trimming removed 1 base from V and 2 bases from J, with 8 bases in between. CDR3 length: 14 amino acids. Partial CDR3 DNA: TGTGCCAGCAGTTTAGGAGGGCCTCAAGAGACC. It is translated as CASSLGGPQET. The whole CDR3 sequence reads CASSLGGPQETQYF.